This T cell receptor (beta chain) comes out of a study of technical replicates of blood from a handful of donors. V shed 10 bases, J shed 1 base, and the junction held 7 bases outside the gene matches. Germline V gene data show CDR1 as MNHNY and CDR2 as SVGAGI (reference sequence). The CDR3 runs to 15 residues. Repertoires were generated with immunoSEQ multiplex PCR, while TCRdb's copy carries only in-frame clones and drops some. The sample consists of under 80,000 clones, approximately 97% of them appearing once. The sample comprised T cells isolated from PBMCs. This chain uses TRBV6-6 with TRBJ2-1; TRBD2 aligns across 10 bases. The sequence came from a human donor in good health. As DNA, the CDR3 is TGTGCCACCTTTAATAGCGGGAGGTCCTACAATGAGCAGTTCTTC. Its protein product is CATFNSGRSYNEQFF.